The rows below give T cell receptor beta chains drawn from one sample of a study of cytotoxic CD8 clonotypes in ibrutinib-treated CLL. Generated by immunoSEQ multiplex PCR, the TCRdb table keeps only in-frame clones and is missing some. The sample holds more than 45,000 clones, approximately 87% seen once. The material sequenced was PBMCs, taken after 24 months of ibrutinib treatment. The receptors come from a human donor with chronic lymphocytic leukemia. Each CDR3 is given with its conserved first and last residue. The order of the fields is clone size, CDR3 length, V gene, J gene, D gene, CDR3 DNA, CDR3 protein. The D gene is left open where the match is weak. Clone size, where shown, is once, few, many, or a class for clones that have expanded.

NA	14	TRBV11-2	TRBJ1-1	NA	TGTGCCAGCAGCCCCCGCGTAGGGGGCACTGAAGCTTTCTTT	CASSPRVGGTEAFF
NA	14	TRBV4-3	TRBJ1-2	NA	TGCGCCAGCAGCCAAGAACCTGGACCTTATGGCTACACCTTC	CASSQEPGPYGYTF
NA	19	TRBV19	TRBJ2-1	NA	TGTGCCAGTAGTATTAGGCAGCTTAGGGCTGGACCCACAAGGAATGAGCAGTTCTTC	CASSIRQLRAGPTRNEQFF
NA	14	TRBV6-5	TRBJ1-5	NA	TGTGCCAGCAGTTACGTAAGGAAAAATCAGCCCCAGCATTTT	CASSYVRKNQPQHF
NA	15	TRBV6-1	TRBJ1-4	NA	TGTGCCAGCAGCAGGGCGGTAGGAACTAATGAAAAACTGTTTTTT	CASSRAVGTNEKLFF
NA	16	TRBV28	TRBJ2-1	TRBD1	TGTGCCAGCACCGTGGGGTGGGGACAGGGCTACAATGAGCAGTTCTTC	CASTVGWGQGYNEQFF
once	14	TRBV21-1	TRBJ2-1	NA	TGTGCCAGCAGCACTAGCGGGAGGGGCAATGAGCAGTTCTTC	CASSTSGRGNEQFF
NA	15	TRBV10-1	TRBJ1-4	NA	TGCGCCAGCAGTGAGTTTCAGGGGAATAATGAAAAACTGTTTTTT	CASSEFQGNNEKLFF
NA	14	TRBV4-2	TRBJ2-1	TRBD1	TGTGCCAGCAGCCAAGGGACAGGGAACAATGAGCAGTTCTTC	CASSQGTGNNEQFF
NA	14	TRBV19	TRBJ2-7	TRBD2	TGTGCCAACTCACTAGCGGGAGTGCCCTACGAGCAGTACTTC	CANSLAGVPYEQYF
NA	13	TRBV30	TRBJ2-5	NA	TGTGCCTGGAGTGGCCAACACCAAGAGACCCAGTACTTC	CAWSGQHQETQYF
once	13	TRBV7-8	TRBJ2-3	TRBD2	TGTGCCAGCCGACTAGCAGTGTTGGATACGCAGTATTTT	CASRLAVLDTQYF
once	17	TRBV15	TRBJ2-5	TRBD2	TGTGCCACCAGCACCCGGGGGAGTAGCGGGAGTTGGGAGACCCAGTACTTC	CATSTRGSSGSWETQYF
NA	14	TRBV6-6	TRBJ1-3	NA	TGTGCCAGCAGTTTTCGGGACTCTGGAAACACCATATATTTT	CASSFRDSGNTIYF
NA	15	TRBV6-1	TRBJ2-5	TRBD2	TGTGCCAGCAGTGAAAAAGCGGGAGGGCCGGAGACCCAGTACTTC	CASSEKAGGPETQYF
few	16	TRBV4-1	TRBJ2-2	NA	TGCGCCAGCAGAATAAATGCGGGACCGAACACCGGGGAGCTGTTTTTT	CASRINAGPNTGELFF
NA	13	TRBV6-5	TRBJ1-1	TRBD1	TGTGCCAGCAGTTACAGGGGGCCCACTGAAGCTTTCTTT	CASSYRGPTEAFF
once	15	TRBV5-4	TRBJ2-1	NA	TGTGCCAGCAGCCACGAGGGCCTGGGGGTACGTGAGCAGTTCTTC	CASSHEGLGVREQFF
NA	15	TRBV5-6	TRBJ2-1	NA	TGTGCCAGCAGCTGGGACGGGGGGCCGTACAATGAGCAGTTCTTC	CASSWDGGPYNEQFF
NA	12	TRBV29-1	TRBJ1-2	NA	TGCAGCGTTGAAGGGCAGGCCTATGGCTACACCTTC	CSVEGQAYGYTF
NA	18	TRBV5-1	TRBJ2-5	TRBD2	TGCGCCAGCAGCTGGGGACTAGCGGGTCTGGGTAACCAAGAGACCCAGTACTTC	CASSWGLAGLGNQETQYF
few	14	TRBV27	TRBJ2-7	NA	TGTGCCAGCAGTTTCAGACCGACAACTTACGAGCAGTACTTC	CASSFRPTTYEQYF
NA	16	TRBV4-2	TRBJ2-2	NA	TGTGCCAGCAGCCAAGCCGGGACTTCGAACACCGGGGAGCTGTTTTTT	CASSQAGTSNTGELFF
NA	17	TRBV28	TRBJ1-1	NA	TGTGCCAGCAGTTTCCAGCTGGGCCCGGGACTGAACACTGAAGCTTTCTTT	CASSFQLGPGLNTEAFF
NA	13	TRBV5-4	TRBJ1-5	TRBD1	TGTGCCAGCAGCTTTGACAGGGACCAGCCCCAGCATTTT	CASSFDRDQPQHF
NA	17	TRBV27	TRBJ1-1	TRBD1	TGTGCCAGCCGTCAGATGGGACAGGGGGCCTTGAACACTGAAGCTTTCTTT	CASRQMGQGALNTEAFF
NA	15	TRBV28	TRBJ2-5	TRBD1	TGTGCCAGCAGTTTAGGTGGGACAGGGGAAGAGACCCAGTACTTC	CASSLGGTGEETQYF
NA	14	TRBV6-1	TRBJ1-4	TRBD1	TGTGCCAGCAGAAGTACAGGGGCGGGTGAAAAACTGTTTTTT	CASRSTGAGEKLFF
NA	16	TRBV5-1	TRBJ2-7	TRBD1	TGCGCCAGCAGCTCAAGGACAGGGGGACGGTCCTACGAGCAGTACTTC	CASSSRTGGRSYEQYF
NA	14	TRBV28	TRBJ1-1	TRBD1	TGTGCCAGCAGTCGCAATGGGGGACAGACTGAAGCTTTCTTT	CASSRNGGQTEAFF
NA	17	TRBV13	TRBJ2-7	NA	TGTGCCAGCAGCTACGACCCTGGACCGCCGAGCTCCTACGAGCAGTACTTC	CASSYDPGPPSSYEQYF
once	14	TRBV11-2	TRBJ2-1	NA	TGTGCCAGCAGCTCCCGGGACAACAACAATGAGCAGTTCTTC	CASSSRDNNNEQFF
NA	14	TRBV28	TRBJ1-1	NA	TGTGCCAGCAGTCCTCCCCCCCGGACAGATGAAGCTTTCTTT	CASSPPPRTDEAFF
NA	19	TRBV7-4	TRBJ2-5	TRBD2	TGTGCCAGCAGCTTTCCGCCGGGACTAGCGGGGGCGTACCAAGAGACCCAGTACTTC	CASSFPPGLAGAYQETQYF
NA	14	TRBV5-1	TRBJ2-7	NA	TGCGCCAGCAGCCCGTTAGGGCGGGCTTACGAGCAGTACTTC	CASSPLGRAYEQYF
NA	13	TRBV5-4	TRBJ2-2	NA	TGTGCCAGCAGCTTGGATAGCACCGGGGAGCTGTTTTTT	CASSLDSTGELFF
NA	13	TRBV7-2	TRBJ2-5	NA	TGTGCCAGCAGCTTAGCCAGTCAAGAGACCCAGTACTTC	CASSLASQETQYF
few	13	TRBV7-2	TRBJ1-1	NA	TGTGCCAGCAGCATGTCCCGGGACGAAGTAGCTTTCTTT	CASSMSRDEVAFF
NA	16	TRBV29-1	TRBJ1-1	NA	TGCAGCGTTTCCGGGGACCGACAGAGCCCGAACACTGAAGCTTTCTTT	CSVSGDRQSPNTEAFF
NA	19	TRBV7-8	TRBJ2-5	NA	TGTGCCAGCAGCTTCTGGTGGGAAGGGGGAGCGGGATCTCAAGAGACCCAGTACTTC	CASSFWWEGGAGSQETQYF
NA	15	TRBV7-6	TRBJ2-3	NA	TGTGCCAGCAGCTTAGCGGATACTCCCACAGATACGCAGTATTTT	CASSLADTPTDTQYF
few	11	TRBV28	TRBJ2-1	NA	TGTGCCAGCAGCTCCGCCTACCTTCAGTTCTTC	CASSSAYLQFF
NA	14	TRBV28	TRBJ1-2	TRBD1	TGTGCCAGCAGTTTGGGGACAGGGAGAGGTGGCTACACCTTC	CASSLGTGRGGYTF
NA	16	TRBV23-1	TRBJ1-6	TRBD1	TGCGCCAGCAGTCCGAATGAGGGACAGGGATCCTCACCCCTCCACTTT	CASSPNEGQGSSPLHF
once	17	TRBV29-1	TRBJ2-1	TRBD2	TGCAGCGTTGAAGGGTTAGCGGGAGGCAGGTCCTACAATGAGCAGTTCTTC	CSVEGLAGGRSYNEQFF
NA	15	TRBV5-1	TRBJ2-2	TRBD1	TGCGCCAGCAGCTTACAGGGGGCGAACACCGGGGAGCTGTTTTTT	CASSLQGANTGELFF
NA	15	TRBV25-1	TRBJ2-7	TRBD1	TGTGCCAGCAGTGGACCGGGACAGGGACGACCCGAGCAGTACTTC	CASSGPGQGRPEQYF
NA	14	TRBV2	TRBJ2-7	TRBD1	TGTGCCAGCAGGCCGGGGACAGGGGGCGTCGAGCAGTACTTC	CASRPGTGGVEQYF
NA	15	TRBV14	TRBJ1-2	NA	TGTGCCAGCAGCCAAGACAACCGTTGGACGCCTAGCTACACCTTC	CASSQDNRWTPSYTF
few	15	TRBV13	TRBJ1-1	NA	TGTGCCAGCAGCCCCCACTCGACACTGAACACTGAAGCTTTCTTT	CASSPHSTLNTEAFF